These 18 T cell receptor beta chains share one sample of origin, sequenced in a study of T cells in women clearing cervical HPV infection. Data came from immunoSEQ multiplex PCR; TCRdb stores just in-frame clones and leaves some out. This repertoire includes around 19,000 clones. Input material: blood buffy coat. The receptors here all came from a woman aged 18 to 69 with a cervical HPV16 infection that either progressed to CIN3+ or cleared (not recorded which).

Regarding this clone: The read terminates 3 residues before the CDR3 end, so the remaining end is supplied by the germline J gene. The chain combines TRBV7-6 with TRBJ2-3; TRBD2 matches at 10 bases. Germline CDR1 and CDR2: SGHVS and FNYEAQ. After removal of 4 bases from V and 3 bases from J, the junction contained 7 bases not matched to a gene. This CDR3 comprises 16 residues. CDR3 in amino acids: CASSSRAGGVTDTQYF. Incomplete CDR3 DNA: TGTGCCAGCAGCTCCCGAGCGGGGGGGGTGACAGATACG.

With regard to this clone: The DNA ends 3 residues before the CDR3 does, and the rest of the CDR3 is filled in from the germline J gene. The J gene is TRBJ2-3, the V gene TRBV20-1; D unclear. This CDR3 has 11 amino acids. Per the germline V gene, CDR1 is DFQATT and CDR2 is SNEGSKA (reference sequence). The CDR3 reads CSAGRQETQYF. CDR3 DNA (partial): TGCAGTGCTGGAAGACAAGAGACG.

Comments on this clone: The read comes to an end 3 residues before the CDR3 does, leaving the germline J gene to fill in the end. This chain joins TRBV20-1 and TRBJ2-6, with 10 positions matching TRBD1. J was trimmed by 8 bases and V by 2 bases; bases with no gene match: 6. This CDR3 is 15 amino acids long. From germline, CDR1 is DFQATT and CDR2 SNEGSKA (reference sequence). This chain's CDR3 is CSARSGQGNTNVLTF. Incomplete CDR3 DNA: TGCAGTGCTAGATCGGGACAGGGGAATACCAACGTC.

CDR3 in amino acids: CASSIGLRSAYEQYF. The CDR3 bases that were read are TGTGCCAGTAGTATAGGTCTAAGGAGCGCCTACGAG. The J gene is TRBJ2-7, the V gene TRBV19; no clear D. The read comes to an end 3 residues before the CDR3 does, leaving the germline J gene to fill in the end. CDR3 size: 15 residues. Trimming shortened V by 1 base and J by 2 bases, and 12 bases separated the two germline ends. The germline V gene encodes CDR1 LNHDA and CDR2 SQIVND (reference sequence).

To note about this clone: The read terminates 3 residues ahead of where the CDR3 ends, so the germline J gene completes it. The chain joins TRBV19 to TRBJ2-6, with 9 bases aligning to TRBD1. CDR3 length equals 17 residues. The ends lost 9 bases at V and 0 bases at J; junction bases unmatched: 9. Germline V gene lookup returns CDR1 LNHDA and CDR2 SQIVND (reference sequence). CDR3 amino acids: CASSDRGGGSGANVLTF. The sequenced CDR3 bases are TGTGCCAGCTCGGACAGGGGAGGTGGCTCTGGGGCCAACGTC.

Concerning this clone itself: Read data end 3 residues before the CDR3 end; the end is taken from the germline J gene. This chain joins TRBV7-3 and TRBJ2-5; the match to TRBD1 covers 7 bases. This CDR3 has 17 amino acids. V trimming: 1 base; J trimming: 1 base; junction bases outside the gene matches: 9. CDR1 is SGHTA and CDR2 is FQGTGA in the germline V gene. The CDR3 here is CASSLRVLGQLQETQYF. CDR3 DNA (partial): TGTGCCAGCAGCTTAAGGGTCTTGGGACAGCTCCAAGAGACC. Based on the CDR3 plus reference TRBV7-3 and TRBJ2-5, the full variable domain is GAGVSQTPSNKVTEKGKYVELRCDPISGHTALYWYRQSLGQGPEFLIYFQGTGAADDSGLPNDRFFAVRPEGSVSTLKIQRTERGDSAVYLCASSLRVLGQLQETQYFGPGTRLLVL.

About this clone: The read falls 3 residues short of the CDR3 end, and the missing part is taken from the germline J gene. The chain uses TRBV20-1 and TRBJ1-2; the D is unclear. CDR1 and CDR2 from the germline V gene are DFQATT and SNEGSKA (reference sequence). CDR3 length equals 15 residues. V shed 4 bases and J shed 1 base, with 16 bases lying between them. Incomplete CDR3 DNA: TGCAGTGCTATGGAGGGCTATACTTATAACTATGGC. Residues: CSAMEGYTYNYG. The CDR3 in its entirety is CSAMEGYTYNYGYTF.

The CDR3 bases that were read are TGTGCCAGCAGTGAAGTGATAGCGGGGGTCCAGAATGAG. This translates into CASSEVIAGVQNE. The CDR3 as a whole reads CASSEVIAGVQNEQFF. The genes are TRBV6-1 and TRBJ2-1; 9 bases agree with TRBD2. The read falls 3 residues short of the CDR3 end, and the missing part is taken from the germline J gene. The CDR3 sequence is 16 residues long. Germline assignment: CDR1 MNHNS and CDR2 SASEGT. Trimming took 1 base from V and 7 from J; bases not matched to a gene: 8.

About this clone itself: The read comes to an end 3 residues before the CDR3 does, leaving the germline J gene to fill in the end. The V call is TRBV7-9, the J call TRBJ1-4; D is uncertain. Germline assignment: CDR1 SEHNR and CDR2 FQNEAQ (reference sequence). Between the trimmed V and J ends, which lost 4 bases and 8 bases, there was a span of 11 bases. This CDR3 is built from 13 residues. CDR3 amino acids: CASSSYAGEKLFF. The CDR3 DNA, read in part, is TGTGCCAGCAGCTCATATGCGGGCGAAAAA.

Worth noting for this clone: The read ends 3 residues early relative to the CDR3; the germline J gene fills the gap. The V and J genes are TRBV28 and TRBJ2-7; 10 positions agree with TRBD1. The germline V gene has CDR1 MDHEN and CDR2 SYDVKM. The V gene end was trimmed by 6 bases and the J gene end by 5 bases; junction bases not matched to a gene: 7. The CDR3 is 14 amino acids. The CDR3 loop reads CASRELTGGNEQYF. The covered CDR3 bases are TGTGCCAGCAGGGAATTGACAGGGGGCAACGAG.

Regarding this clone: The sequence runs out 3 residues before the end of the CDR3; the remainder is reconstructed from the germline J gene. This chain uses TRBV13 with TRBJ2-1; TRBD2 agrees at 8 bases. V gave up 8 bases and J gave up 7 bases; unmatched junction bases: 13. There are 15 residues in the CDR3. The germline V gene encodes CDR1 PRHDT and CDR2 FYEKMQ (reference sequence). CDR3 region: CASPSVAGSQNEQFF. The part of the CDR3 DNA that was read is TGTGCCAGCCCCTCCGTAGCGGGGTCCCAGAATGAG.

On this clone itself: The read is 3 residues too short to cover the CDR3 end, so that end is filled in from the germline J gene. The J gene is TRBJ2-3, the V gene TRBV7-9, with D maybe TRBD1 (5 bases). The length of the CDR3 is 15 residues. Germline CDR1 reads SEHNR; CDR2 reads FQNEAQ (reference sequence). The CDR3 spells CASSPPTVLQETQYF. The covered CDR3 bases are TGTGCCAGCAGCCCCCCGACAGTCCTACAAGAGACG.

With respect to this clone: From the germline J gene comes the end of the CDR3, since the read stops 3 residues before it. The V call is TRBV11-2, the J call TRBJ1-5, with TRBD1 as a possible D gene (6 bases). V was trimmed by 1 base and J by 4 bases, leaving 8 bases between them. CDR1 SGHAT and CDR2 FQNNGV come from the germline V gene. The CDR3 consists of 14 residues. CDR3 bases read: TGTGCCAGCAGCTTAGGACAGGAGAATCAGCCC. Translating gives CASSLGQENQP. From start to end, the CDR3 is CASSLGQENQPQHF.

As for this clone: Read coverage stops 3 residues before the CDR3 terminus; the germline J gene supplies the remainder. The chain couples TRBV30 to TRBJ2-1; 7 bases are a match to TRBD1. With 2 bases clipped from V and 9 bases from J, the junction kept 7 bases outside the gene matches. Germline lookup yields CDR1 GTSNPN and CDR2 SVGIG (reference sequence). This CDR3 comprises 13 residues. The sequenced CDR3 bases are TGTGCCTGGAGTCGTAACAGGGGAAGTGAG. It encodes CAWSRNRGSE. The CDR3 in its entirety is CAWSRNRGSEQFF.

In the case of this clone: The read ends 3 residues early relative to the CDR3; the germline J gene fills the gap. V and J are TRBV19 and TRBJ2-2, with D possibly being TRBD1 (5 bases). This CDR3 region has 14 residues. Germline values: CDR1 LNHDA, CDR2 SQIVND (reference sequence). Incomplete CDR3 DNA: TGTGCCAGTAGTATAGGGACACTTAATTCACCG. Translation: CASSIGTLNSP. The whole CDR3 reads CASSIGTLNSPLFF. The full variable domain, completed using reference TRBV19 and TRBJ2-2, is DGGITQSPKYLFRKEGQNVTLSCEQNLNHDAMYWYRQDPGQGLRLIYYSQIVNDFQKGDIAEGYSVSREKKESFPLTVTSAQKNPTAFYLCASSIGTLNSPLFFGEGSRLTVL.

Comment on this clone: The CDR3 end is not reached by the read, which stops 3 residues before it; the germline J gene fills it in. V usage is TRBV29-1 and J usage is TRBJ1-1; D is perhaps TRBD1 (6 bases). V was shortened by 7 bases and J by 5 bases, with 17 bases between the two germline ends. Per the germline V gene, CDR1 is SQVTM and CDR2 is ANQGSEA. The CDR3 loop spans 13 amino acids. The CDR3 bases that were read are TGCAGCGCAGGGGTCCCGGGGGGGACTGAA. As protein: CSAGVPGGTE. The whole CDR3 protein is CSAGVPGGTEAFF.

The part of the CDR3 DNA that was read is TGCAGCGTTGACGGGGGGGTCTCCTACGAG. Its protein is CSVDGGVSYE. The CDR3 as a whole reads CSVDGGVSYEQYF. The J gene is TRBJ2-7, the V gene TRBV29-1; 8 bases are shared with TRBD2. The observed sequence ends 3 residues before the CDR3 terminus, with the missing tail filled in from the germline J gene. Trimming cost V 3 bases and J 0 bases; bases outside gene matches: 1. The germline gives CDR1 SQVTM, CDR2 ANQGSEA. The CDR3 sequence is 13 residues long.

Turning to this clone: Read sequence stops 3 residues before the CDR3 end, and the germline J gene provides the missing end. J is TRBJ1-2 and V is TRBV19; TRBD1 matches 9 bases. Germline V gives CDR1 LNHDA, CDR2 SQIVND (reference sequence). Trimming cost V 7 bases and J 4 bases; bases outside gene matches: 10. This CDR3 has 15 residues. The part of the CDR3 DNA that was read is TGTGCCAGTAACTCTAGACAGGGGGTCTTCTATGGC. It codes for CASNSRQGVFYG. The CDR3 in full is CASNSRQGVFYGYTF.